The 27 T cell receptor beta chains below all came from one sample that was sequenced in a study of T-cell memory formation after mild COVID-19. MiXCR was run by TCRdb on the 5' RACE reads, yielding one entry per CDR3 protein. Of about 160,000 distinct CDR3 sequences in the sample, roughly 28% were seen once. The source material was PBMCs or a T cell subset sorted from them (not recorded which). These receptors originate from an adult woman who had mild COVID-19 (a few samples of this study predate the infection). Cell type and time point are not known.

The chain couples TRBV20-1 to TRBJ1-1, with D uncertain. Germline V gene sequence: CDR1 DFQATT, CDR2 SNEGSKA (reference sequence). Trimming cost V 8 bases and J 1 base, with 14 bases left between them. This CDR3 is built from 13 residues. The CDR3 nucleotides read TGCAGTCTTCGAGGACGGAAGAACACTGAAGCTTTCTTT. As protein: CSLRGRKNTEAFF.

This clonotype appeared a single time. The chain joins TRBV6-2 or TRBV6-3 to TRBJ2-3, with 8 bases lining up with TRBD2. The V gene end was trimmed by 4 bases and the J gene end by 0 bases; junction bases not matched to a gene: 9. CDR1 and CDR2 from the germline V gene are MNHEY and SVGEGT. CDR3 size: 17 residues. DNA of the CDR3: TGTGCCAGCAGTTCCTCAGCGGGGGCCATTAGCACAGATACGCAGTATTTT. Encoded protein: CASSSSAGAISTDTQYF.

The chain links TRBV19 to TRBJ2-7, with a tentative D call TRBD2 (5 bases). The CDR3 extends over 12 amino acids. Trimming removed 7 bases at V and 0 bases at J, with 7 bases between. CDR1 is LNHDA and CDR2 is SQIVND in the germline V gene (reference sequence). The CDR3 DNA sequence: TGTGCCAGTATCGGGGACTCCTACGAGCAGTACTTC. Translation: CASIGDSYEQYF.

The table lists this clonotype with a few counts. The chain has TRBV12-3 or TRBV12-4 and TRBJ2-2; TRBD2 might be the D (5 bases). The V gene lost 6 bases and the J gene lost 3 bases, with 11 bases spanning the gap. The CDR3 runs to 14 residues. CDR3 in amino acids: CASRLSGYTGELFF. The CDR3 nucleotides read TGTGCCAGCAGGCTCAGCGGATACACCGGGGAGCTGTTTTTT.

This chain links TRBV7-2 with TRBJ2-1; 15 positions agree with TRBD2. Germline V gene sequence: CDR1 SGHTA, CDR2 FQGNSA. The CDR3 loop spans 17 amino acids. V lost 4 bases to trimming and J lost 5 bases; unmatched junction nucleotides: 6. CDR3 in DNA: TGTGCCAGCAGCTCACGGACTAGCGGGAGGGCTAACAATGAGCAGTTCTTC. It is translated as CASSSRTSGRANNEQFF.

The chain employs TRBV11-2 and TRBJ2-7; D tentatively fits TRBD1 or TRBD2 (5 bases each). The V gene's germline CDR1 is SGHAT and CDR2 FQNNGV. V lost 5 bases to trimming and J lost 4 bases, with 15 bases between them. This CDR3 is built from 14 residues. The CDR3 coding sequence is TGTGCCAGCAGCCTGGGACCGCCGATTTACGAGCAGTACTTC. Translating it yields CASSLGPPIYEQYF.

This sequence joins TRBV18 and TRBJ2-1; the match to TRBD2 covers 7 bases. Germline CDR1 KGHSH, CDR2 LQKENI. V shed 1 base and J 6 bases; nucleotides not matched to a gene: 12. This CDR3 has 17 residues. The chain's CDR3 is CASSPRFGGSASNEQFF. The CDR3, as DNA: TGTGCCAGCTCACCACGGTTTGGCGGGAGCGCCAGCAATGAGCAGTTCTTC.

This clonotype has a handful of counts. The chain couples TRBV11-2 to TRBJ2-2; D unclear. This CDR3 contains 12 residues. V gave up 7 bases and J gave up 9 bases, with 12 bases separating them. Germline lookup yields CDR1 SGHAT and CDR2 FQNNGV. CDR3 in DNA: TGTGCCAGCACATACGGCCTGCGGGAGCTGTTTTTT. Translated, it gives CASTYGLRELFF.

There are a few counts of this clonotype. The CDR3 DNA is TGCAGTGCTAGGGGACAGGGTAGGACCGGGGAGCTGTTTTTT. It yields the protein CSARGQGRTGELFF. This chain uses TRBV20-1 with TRBJ2-2, with 9 bases matching TRBD1. J lost 5 bases, V lost 3 bases, and 4 bases had no gene match. Germline V gene lookup returns CDR1 DFQATT and CDR2 SNEGSKA (reference sequence). The CDR3 is 14 residues long.

The chain recombines TRBV5-1 with TRBJ2-5; 8 nucleotides agree with TRBD1. The CDR3 is made up of 16 amino acids. Per germline, CDR1 SGHRS and CDR2 YFSETQ. Germline trimming cut 4 bases from V and 5 bases from J; bases unmatched to any gene: 13. CDR3 nucleotide sequence: TGCGCCAGCAGCCCGGGGACAGGTAGTGCGGGGGAGACCCAGTACTTC. This codes for CASSPGTGSAGETQYF.

This clonotype appeared a few times. The chain recombines TRBV10-3 with TRBJ2-5, with 10 bases aligning to TRBD2. Germline trimming cut 8 bases from V and 3 bases from J; bases unmatched to any gene: 3. The CDR3 runs to 13 residues. Per the germline V gene, CDR1 is ENHRY and CDR2 is SYGVKD. The CDR3 spells CAIASGGEETQYF. Written as DNA, the CDR3 is TGTGCCATCGCAAGCGGGGGGGAAGAGACCCAGTACTTC.

The V gene is TRBV28, the J gene TRBJ2-7; no reliable D call. CDR3 length equals 14 residues. Germline assignment: CDR1 MDHEN and CDR2 SYDVKM. The V gene lost 7 bases and the J gene lost 2 bases, with 15 bases spanning the gap. As DNA, the CDR3 is TGTGCCAGCAAGGAGCACGCTGGAACCTACGAGCAGTACTTC. This translates into CASKEHAGTYEQYF. Combining the CDR3 with reference TRBV28 and TRBJ2-7 gives the whole variable domain DVKVTQSSRYLVKRTGEKVFLECVQDMDHENMFWYRQDPGLGLRLIYFSYDVKMKEKGDIPEGYSVSREKKERFSLILESASTNQTSMYLCASKEHAGTYEQYFGPGTRLTVT.

The chain has TRBV7-6 and TRBJ1-2; tentatively, D is TRBD1 (5 bases). Germline V gene sequence: CDR1 SGHVS, CDR2 FNYEAQ. The CDR3 sequence is 15 residues long. Trimming left V 5 bases short and J 5 bases short, with 18 bases between. CDR3 residues: CASSPSGRQIYGYTF. CDR3 DNA sequence: TGTGCCAGCAGCCCCTCGGGACGGCAGATTTATGGCTACACCTTC.

This clonotype appeared a few times. The chain carries TRBV11-2 and TRBJ2-7, with 11 bases that match TRBD1. The germline V gene has CDR1 SGHAT and CDR2 FQNNGV. This CDR3 has 17 residues. Trimming removed 5 bases from V and 2 bases from J; junction bases left unmatched: 11. The CDR3 nucleotides are TGTGCCAGCAGCCCCCTCGGGTTGGGACAGGGGGCCTACGAGCAGTACTTC. Its translation is CASSPLGLGQGAYEQYF.

The genes are TRBV30 and TRBJ1-5, with 7 bases lining up with TRBD1. This CDR3 comprises 13 residues. CDR1 and CDR2 from the germline V gene are GTSNPN and SVGIG (reference sequence). The V and J ends lost 5 bases and 3 bases, in that order; junction bases with no gene match: 4. CDR3 sequence: CAWATGDNQPQHF. CDR3 sequence (DNA): TGTGCCTGGGCCACAGGGGACAATCAGCCCCAGCATTTT.

This clonotype has a handful of counts. J is TRBJ1-1 and V is TRBV15, with 7 positions matching TRBD1. V shed 11 bases and J 1 base; nucleotides not matched to a gene: 13. The CDR3 spans 15 residues. Germline loops: CDR1 LNHNV, CDR2 YYDKDF (reference sequence). CDR3 sequence (DNA): TGTGCCTACCGCTACGGGAGGGACAGGAACACTGAAGCTTTCTTT. It translates to CAYRYGRDRNTEAFF.

This clonotype was observed a few times. This chain links TRBV7-2 with TRBJ2-7; TRBD1 or TRBD2 may be the D gene (5 bases each). Trimming shortened V by 3 bases and J by 2 bases, and 14 bases separated the two germline ends. Germline loops: CDR1 SGHTA, CDR2 FQGNSA. The CDR3 runs to 15 residues. This CDR3 reads CASSLGSGATYEQYF. CDR3 nucleotides: TGTGCCAGCAGCTTGGGGTCCGGGGCCACCTACGAGCAGTACTTC.

The CDR3 DNA reads TGTGCCAGCAGCCGGTCAGGAAACACTGAAGCTTTCTTT. Amino acids: CASSRSGNTEAFF. V is TRBV7-2 and J is TRBJ1-1; no firm D call. The CDR3 has 13 amino acids. The V and J ends lost 5 bases and 2 bases respectively, with 9 bases between them. Germline CDR1 is SGHTA and CDR2 is FQGNSA.

This clonotype has more than one count but fewer than ten. The V gene is TRBV28, the J gene TRBJ2-7; D remains unclear. V was shortened by 4 bases and J by 6 bases, with 13 bases between the two germline ends. The CDR3 covers 13 residues. Germline V gene lookup returns CDR1 MDHEN and CDR2 SYDVKM. Here the CDR3 DNA reads TGTGCCAGCAGTTCGTTAAGGGTCGGCGAGCAGTACTTC. Protein: CASSSLRVGEQYF.

The J gene is TRBJ1-2, the V gene TRBV19; D perhaps matches TRBD1 (5 bases). Trimming left V 3 bases short and J 2 bases short, with 16 bases between. The CDR3 extends over 16 amino acids. Germline V gene lookup returns CDR1 LNHDA and CDR2 SQIVND (reference sequence). The CDR3 loop reads CASSMGVPGANYGYTF. The CDR3 DNA sequence: TGTGCCAGTAGTATGGGGGTACCGGGAGCCAACTATGGCTACACCTTC.

This clonotype was detected only a few times. The germline gene is not matched at one end of the junction; a read error may be the cause. The V gene is TRBV2, the J gene TRBJ2-3, with TRBD2 matching 13 bases. The CDR3 length is 15 residues. Germline V lookup: CDR1 SNHLY, CDR2 FYNNEI. CDR3 bases: TGTGCCAGCAGCGGACCGGGACTAGCGGGGCCCCGATTGAATTTT. It codes for CASSGPGLAGPRLNF.

This chain links TRBV12-3 or TRBV12-4 with TRBJ2-1; the D gene is possibly TRBD2 (5 bases). The CDR3 extends over 15 amino acids. Trimming shortened V by 5 bases and J by 0 bases, and 11 bases separated the two germline ends. The CDR3 DNA sequence: TGTGCCAGCAGTACTAGGTGGGTCTCCTACAATGAGCAGTTCTTC. Amino acid sequence: CASSTRWVSYNEQFF.

This clonotype was counted between two and nine times. V usage is TRBV9 and J usage is TRBJ2-3; possible D gene TRBD2, 8 bases. V was pared by 3 bases and J by 4 bases, with 18 bases between. Germline CDR1 is SGDLS and CDR2 is YYNGEE. The length of the CDR3 is 16 residues. The CDR3, as DNA: TGTGCCAGCAGCGACGAGGGGGCGGGAGGTGCAGATACGCAGTATTTT. Translation: CASSDEGAGGADTQYF.

This clonotype was observed a single time. The chain joins TRBV15 to TRBJ2-1; the match to TRBD1 covers 10 bases. V shed 6 bases and J 8 bases; nucleotides not matched to a gene: 7. This CDR3 is 14 amino acids long. Germline CDR1 LNHNV, CDR2 YYDKDF (reference sequence). The CDR3 nucleotides are TGTGCCACCAGGGAACGACAGGGGGCGGATGAGCAGTTCTTC. Its protein is CATRERQGADEQFF.

The gene calls are TRBV4-2 and TRBJ2-2; 8 positions match TRBD1. V dropped 2 bases and J dropped 3; count of bases not matched to a gene: 11. There are 18 residues in the CDR3. Per the germline V gene, CDR1 is LGHNA and CDR2 is YNFKEQ. CDR3: CASSQIWTGSGHTGELFF. The CDR3 DNA sequence: TGTGCCAGCAGCCAAATCTGGACAGGGTCGGGGCACACCGGGGAGCTGTTTTTT.

The chain has TRBV7-9 and TRBJ2-7, with 7 bases aligning to TRBD1. The CDR3 spans 14 residues. V lost 5 bases, J lost 3 bases, and 7 bases stayed unmatched. The germline V gene encodes CDR1 SEHNR and CDR2 FQNEAQ (reference sequence). The DNA of the CDR3 is TGTGCCAGCAGCACCAGGACAGGTGGCTACGAGCAGTACTTC. Its protein product is CASSTRTGGYEQYF.

The sample holds a few counts of this clonotype. The chain is built from TRBV5-1 and TRBJ2-1; 9 bases are shared with TRBD1. CDR1 SGHRS and CDR2 YFSETQ come from the germline V gene. The CDR3 sequence is 16 residues long. J lost 0 bases, V lost 4 bases, and 5 bases had no gene match. The CDR3 DNA follows: TGCGCCAGCAGCCTCCAGGGACAGGGCTCCTACAATGAGCAGTTCTTC. This gives the protein CASSLQGQGSYNEQFF.